What follows are 29 T cell receptor beta chains derived from one specimen sequenced in a study of Graves' ophthalmopathy and Graves' hyperthyroidism. Researchers took RNA transcripts and amplified TCR beta CDR3 regions from them. After a first-round RT-PCR with HTBI primers, a second-round multiplex PCR was run. TCRdb re-derived calls from the multiplex PCR reads in MiXCR, one entry per CDR3 protein. The data show about 380,000 distinct CDR3 sequences, with 15% seen just once and approximately 7% held by the top ten. Sequencing was carried out using peripheral blood. The receptors stem from a woman between 18 and 29 years old with stable Graves' hyperthyroidism.

Only a few counts were recorded for this clonotype. The chain has TRBV3-1 and TRBJ2-6; 7 positions match TRBD1. V lost 4 bases and J lost 2; bases outside the gene matches: 2. Germline V gene data show CDR1 as LGHDT and CDR2 as YNNKEL (reference sequence). This CDR3 has 15 residues. CDR3 region: CASSRDRTGANVLTF. In DNA form, the CDR3 reads TGTGCCAGCAGCCGGGACAGAACTGGGGCCAACGTCCTGACTTTC.

This clonotype was detected many times. This rearrangement joins TRBV20-1 to TRBJ2-5; a weak D match, TRBD1 (6 bases). The V gene's germline CDR1 is DFQATT and CDR2 SNEGSKA (reference sequence). The CDR3 has 15 amino acids. Trimming left V 5 bases short and J 6 bases short, with 22 bases between. CDR3 region: CSAYVWDTHWKTQYF. The CDR3 nucleotides are TGCAGTGCTTACGTCTGGGACACCCACTGGAAGACCCAGTACTTC.

This clonotype was picked up many times. This chain links TRBV7-9 with TRBJ2-5; a weak D match, TRBD1 (5 bases). CDR3 length: 14 residues. CDR1 is SEHNR, CDR2 FQNEAQ, per germline (reference sequence). V was cut by 4 bases and J by 2 bases, with 11 bases left in between. This chain's CDR3 is CASSSDRDQETQYF. The DNA for the CDR3 is TGTGCCAGCAGCTCCGACAGAGATCAAGAGACCCAGTACTTC.

This clonotype has a count of ten or more. This sequence joins TRBV20-1 and TRBJ2-7; D perhaps matches TRBD2 (5 bases). Trimming shortened V by 1 base and J by 2 bases, and 9 bases separated the two germline ends. The length of the CDR3 is 13 residues. The germline gives CDR1 DFQATT, CDR2 SNEGSKA (reference sequence). CDR3 sequence (DNA): TGCAGTGCTAGAGCTACTAGAACCTACGAGCAGTACTTC. This translates into CSARATRTYEQYF.

This clonotype has a count of ten or more. This rearrangement joins TRBV20-1 to TRBJ1-1; D may be TRBD1 (6 bases). Germline CDR1 and CDR2: DFQATT and SNEGSKA (reference sequence). The V gene lost 4 bases and the J gene lost 10 bases, with 22 bases spanning the gap. The CDR3 consists of 14 residues. CDR3 region: CSATPKHRARGAFF. CDR3 DNA: TGCAGTGCTACCCCCAAGCACAGGGCCCGGGGAGCTTTCTTT.

The chain employs TRBV12-3 or TRBV12-4 and TRBJ2-7; the match to TRBD1 covers 8 bases. V gave up 5 bases and J gave up 1 base; unmatched junction bases: 4. The CDR3 sequence is 14 residues long. The CDR3 nucleotides read TGTGCCAGCAGTCGACGGACAGGGTCCTACGAGCAGTACTTC. This encodes CASSRRTGSYEQYF.

This clonotype came up many times. This chain connects TRBV6-1 to TRBJ1-2, with a possible D match to TRBD1 (6 bases). The germline V gene encodes CDR1 MNHNS and CDR2 SASEGT. Deletions cut 1 base from V and 4 bases from J, with 10 bases between. The CDR3 extends over 14 amino acids. Written as DNA, the CDR3 is TGTGCCAGCAGTGAAGGACAGGTCTTCTATGGCTACACCTTC. Encoded protein: CASSEGQVFYGYTF.

This clonotype was seen repeatedly, ten times or more. The J gene is TRBJ1-5, the V gene TRBV2; D ambiguous. The CDR3 extends over 13 amino acids. Germline assignment: CDR1 SNHLY and CDR2 FYNNEI. The V and J ends lost 7 bases and 6 bases respectively, with 13 bases between them. CDR3 region: CASTARGVQPQHF. CDR3 DNA sequence: TGTGCCAGCACGGCGCGGGGAGTTCAGCCCCAGCATTTT. Combining the CDR3 with reference TRBV2 and TRBJ1-5 gives the whole variable domain EPEVTQTPSHQVTQMGQEVILRCVPISNHLYFYWYRQILGQKVEFLVSFYNNEISEKSEIFDDQFSVERPDGSNFTLKIRSTKLEDSAMYFCASTARGVQPQHFGDGTRLSIL.

This clonotype was seen a single time. This sequence joins TRBV28 and TRBJ2-7; 8 bases map to TRBD1. Germline CDR1 is MDHEN and CDR2 is SYDVKM. There are 13 residues in the CDR3. V lost 5 bases to trimming and J lost 9 bases; unmatched junction nucleotides: 9. The CDR3 reads CASSGHSGGGQYF. The DNA of the CDR3 is TGTGCCAGCAGTGGACACTCAGGGGGCGGGCAGTACTTC.

Regarding this clonotype: A much larger clone is a single base away; this may be a read error. The chain combines TRBV19 with TRBJ1-1; D is perhaps TRBD1 (5 bases). Germline CDR1 and CDR2: LNHDA and SQIVND (reference sequence). The CDR3 is 14 amino acids. The chain's CDR3 is CASSILQANSEAFF. DNA for the CDR3: TGTGCCAGTAGTATACTACAGGCGAACTCTGAAGCTTTCTTT.

In its sample, this clonotype was seen a few times. The germline gene is not matched at one end of the junction; a read error may be the cause. V is TRBV3-1 and J is TRBJ1-1; D is unclear. This CDR3 is built from 14 residues. The germline CDR1 and CDR2 sequences are LGHDT and YNNKEL (reference sequence). CDR3 region: CASSQGRVGREVFF. In nucleotides, the CDR3 is TGTGCCAGCAGCCAAGGACGGGTAGGCCGAGAAGTTTTCTTT.

This clonotype was detected only a few times. The V and J genes are TRBV5-6 and TRBJ1-5, with D unclear. This CDR3 is built from 15 residues. CDR1 SGHDT and CDR2 YYEEEE come from the germline V gene. V was trimmed by 2 bases and J by 4 bases, leaving 13 bases between them. CDR3 DNA: TGTGCCAGCAGCTTTTCTGAGAGGGTTAATCAGCCCCAGCATTTT. Residues: CASSFSERVNQPQHF.

Notes on this clonotype: The junction differs from germline at one of its ends, possibly a read error. In DNA form, the CDR3 reads TGTGCCAGCAGTTTATCGGGACAGGGAGCCAAAAACATTAAGTACTTC. Translated: CASSLSGQGAKNIKYF. The chain recombines TRBV27 with TRBJ2-4, with 9 nucleotides matching TRBD1. The CDR3 has 16 amino acids. The germline gives CDR1 MNHEY, CDR2 SMNVEV (reference sequence).

This clonotype was detected ten times or more. This rearrangement joins TRBV6-1 to TRBJ2-7; D remains unclear. The CDR3 covers 14 residues. Germline assignment: CDR1 MNHNS and CDR2 SASEGT. V dropped 1 base and J dropped 0 bases, with 7 bases sitting between them. CDR3 protein: CASSEGGSSYEQYF. Written as DNA, the CDR3 is TGTGCCAGCAGTGAAGGAGGCAGCTCCTACGAGCAGTACTTC.

This clonotype was observed a few times. V is TRBV13 and J is TRBJ2-2; D uncertain. V was trimmed by 4 bases and J by 6 bases, leaving 9 bases between them. Germline V gene sequence: CDR1 PRHDT, CDR2 FYEKMQ (reference sequence). There are 13 residues in the CDR3. The CDR3, as DNA: TGTGCCAGCAGCTCCTATAGCTCCGGGGAGCTGTTTTTT. Translating it yields CASSSYSSGELFF.

The V gene is TRBV15, the J gene TRBJ2-7; 7 bases map to TRBD2. The ends lost 0 bases at V and 3 bases at J; junction bases unmatched: 11. This CDR3 contains 17 residues. The germline V gene encodes CDR1 LNHNV and CDR2 YYDKDF (reference sequence). The CDR3 bases are TGTGCCACCAGCAGAGATAGCGGGCCAGGGACTTACTACGAGCAGTACTTC. It is translated as CATSRDSGPGTYYEQYF.

The chain is built from TRBV6-1 and TRBJ1-1, with 11 bases matching TRBD1. The CDR3 is 14 amino acids. Germline loops: CDR1 MNHNS, CDR2 SASEGT. The J segment lost 13 bases and the V segment lost 7 bases, leaving 14 bases of the junction unmatched. The CDR3 coding sequence is TGTGCCAGCAAAAGCTTGGACAGGGGGCTTGGTGGTTTCTTT. Translated, it gives CASKSLDRGLGGFF.

This clonotype was recorded at least ten times. CDR3 coding DNA: TGTGCCAGCAGCCGGGACTTCCGAACCTACGAGCAGTACTTC. Translation: CASSRDFRTYEQYF. The chain employs TRBV3-1 and TRBJ2-7; weak D call: TRBD2 (6 bases). Between the trimmed V and J ends, which lost 4 bases and 2 bases, there was a span of 12 bases. Per the germline V gene, CDR1 is LGHDT and CDR2 is YNNKEL (reference sequence). This CDR3 has 14 residues.

V gene TRBV5-1 combines with J gene TRBJ2-2; no reliable D call. The V and J ends lost 5 bases and 3 bases respectively, with 8 bases between them. The CDR3 is 13 amino acids. CDR1 and CDR2 (germline): SGHRS, YFSETQ. The DNA of the CDR3 is TGCGCCAGCAGGGCAGCCTACACCGGGGAGCTGTTTTTT. Translation: CASRAAYTGELFF.

This clonotype was counted ten times or more. The chain couples TRBV25-1 to TRBJ1-1; 7 bases fit TRBD1. Germline V gene lookup returns CDR1 MGHDK and CDR2 SYGVNS. The ends lost 3 bases at V and 1 base at J; junction bases unmatched: 5. There are 15 residues in the CDR3. The CDR3 DNA sequence: TGTGCCAGCAGTGATGCTAGGGGGCCGAACACTGAAGCTTTCTTT. Its translation: CASSDARGPNTEAFF.

Ten or more counts support this clonotype. V usage is TRBV10-2 and J usage is TRBJ1-2; D unresolved. Germline V gene data show CDR1 as WSHSY and CDR2 as SAAADI. The CDR3 totals 12 residues. V lost 7 bases and J 8 bases, leaving 14 bases between the germline ends. CDR3 sequence reads: CASTRPPEGYTF. The CDR3 DNA reads TGCGCCAGCACCAGACCTCCTGAAGGCTACACCTTC.

The chain recombines TRBV12-3 or TRBV12-4 with TRBJ1-2, with D hard to call. Trimming took 10 bases from V and 4 from J, leaving 13 bases between them. The CDR3 extends over 12 amino acids. CDR3 coding DNA: TGTGCCACGAGCTCGTTCCGCTATGGCTACACCTTC. It codes for CATSSFRYGYTF.

The chain is built from TRBV19 and TRBJ2-7, with D uncertain. V gave up 5 bases and J gave up 5 bases, with 22 bases separating them. This CDR3 is built from 16 residues. Germline V CDR1 and CDR2: LNHDA, SQIVND (reference sequence). The CDR3 loop reads CASSATGPTPIHEQYF. The DNA for the CDR3 is TGTGCCAGTAGTGCCACCGGGCCCACTCCCATCCACGAGCAGTACTTC.

This clonotype showed up many times. This chain joins TRBV7-2 and TRBJ1-1; a possible D gene is TRBD1 (6 bases). This CDR3 region has 14 residues. Germline V gene data show CDR1 as SGHTA and CDR2 as FQGNSA. V shed 5 bases and J shed 5 bases, with 15 bases lying between them. The CDR3 loop reads CASSVDRIRTEAFF. The CDR3 nucleotides read TGTGCCAGCAGCGTGGACAGAATACGGACTGAAGCTTTCTTT.

This clonotype was picked up many times. The V gene is TRBV24-1, the J gene TRBJ2-2, with D possibly being TRBD2 (6 bases). The CDR3 sequence is 13 residues long. Germline CDR1 KGHDR, CDR2 SFDVKD. The germline V and J ends were trimmed by 8 bases and 4 bases, with 10 bases remaining between them. CDR3 protein: CATMMGGTGELFF. The CDR3 nucleotides read TGTGCCACCATGATGGGAGGCACCGGGGAGCTGTTTTTT.

The chain is built from TRBV6-1 and TRBJ2-5; the match to TRBD2 covers 11 bases. The trim removed 4 bases at V and 5 bases at J, leaving 6 bases unmatched. The length of the CDR3 is 15 residues. Germline CDR1 reads MNHNS; CDR2 reads SASEGT. CDR3 residues: CASSVLAGGGETQYF. Written as DNA, the CDR3 is TGTGCCAGCAGTGTCCTAGCGGGGGGCGGGGAGACCCAGTACTTC.

This clonotype came up many times. V usage is TRBV11-2 and J usage is TRBJ1-2; D may be TRBD1 (5 bases). V lost 3 bases and J 7 bases, leaving 12 bases between the germline ends. This CDR3 region has 13 residues. Germline CDR1 reads SGHAT; CDR2 reads FQNNGV. The CDR3 region has the DNA TGTGCCAGCAGCTTTACAGGTTTTGGTGGCTACACCTTC. It yields the protein CASSFTGFGGYTF.

This rearrangement joins TRBV11-2 to TRBJ1-3; D is unresolved. Looked up from germline, CDR1 is SGHAT and CDR2 is FQNNGV. V was cut by 5 bases and J by 1 base, with 12 bases left in between. The CDR3 sequence is 15 residues long. The CDR3 loop reads CASSVYMGSGNTIYF. Written as DNA, the CDR3 is TGTGCCAGCAGCGTTTATATGGGGTCTGGAAACACCATATATTTT.

This clonotype was detected many times. The chain is built from TRBV29-1 and TRBJ2-5, with TRBD1 as a possible D gene (6 bases). The CDR3 totals 13 residues. The ends were cut back, 8 bases at V and 3 bases at J, with 16 bases in the middle. Germline V gives CDR1 SQVTM, CDR2 ANQGSEA. The CDR3 reads CSLCLTGKETQYF. The CDR3 DNA follows: TGCAGCCTCTGCCTTACAGGGAAAGAGACCCAGTACTTC.